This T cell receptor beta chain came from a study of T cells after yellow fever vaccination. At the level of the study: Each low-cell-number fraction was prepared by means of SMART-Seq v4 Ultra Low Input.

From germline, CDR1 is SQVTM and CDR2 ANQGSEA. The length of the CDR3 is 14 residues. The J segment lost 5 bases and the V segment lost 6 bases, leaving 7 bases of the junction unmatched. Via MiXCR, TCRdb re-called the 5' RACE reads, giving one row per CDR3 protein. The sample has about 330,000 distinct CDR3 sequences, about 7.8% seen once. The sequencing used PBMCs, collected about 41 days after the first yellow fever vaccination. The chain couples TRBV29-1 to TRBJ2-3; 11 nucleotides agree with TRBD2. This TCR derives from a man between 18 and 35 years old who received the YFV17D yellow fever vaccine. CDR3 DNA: TGCAGCGTCTATAGCGGGGGGGCTGGAGATACGCAGTATTTT. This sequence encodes CSVYSGGAGDTQYF.